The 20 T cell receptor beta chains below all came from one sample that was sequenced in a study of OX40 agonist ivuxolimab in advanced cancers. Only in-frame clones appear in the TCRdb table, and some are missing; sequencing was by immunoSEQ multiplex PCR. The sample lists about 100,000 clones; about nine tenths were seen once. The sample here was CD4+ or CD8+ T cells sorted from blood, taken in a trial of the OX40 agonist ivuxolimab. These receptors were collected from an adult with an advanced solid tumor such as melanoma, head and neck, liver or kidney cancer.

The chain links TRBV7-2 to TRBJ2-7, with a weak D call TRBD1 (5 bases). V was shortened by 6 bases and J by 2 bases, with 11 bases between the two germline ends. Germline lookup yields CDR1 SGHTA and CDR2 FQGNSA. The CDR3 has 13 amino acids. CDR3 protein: CASRDSGAYEQYF. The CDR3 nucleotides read TGTGCCAGCAGAGACAGTGGTGCCTACGAGCAGTACTTC.

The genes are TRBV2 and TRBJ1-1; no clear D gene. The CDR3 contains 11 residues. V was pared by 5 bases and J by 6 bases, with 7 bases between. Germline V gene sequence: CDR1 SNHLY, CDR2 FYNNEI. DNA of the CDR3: TGTGCCAGCAGTAATAGCGCTGAAGCTTTCTTT. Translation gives CASSNSAEAFF.

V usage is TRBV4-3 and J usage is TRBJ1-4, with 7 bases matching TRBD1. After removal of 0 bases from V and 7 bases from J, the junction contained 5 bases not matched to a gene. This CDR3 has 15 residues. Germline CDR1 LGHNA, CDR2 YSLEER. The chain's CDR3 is CASSQEGRGFEKLFF. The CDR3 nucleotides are TGCGCCAGCAGCCAAGAGGGCAGGGGGTTTGAAAAACTGTTTTTT.

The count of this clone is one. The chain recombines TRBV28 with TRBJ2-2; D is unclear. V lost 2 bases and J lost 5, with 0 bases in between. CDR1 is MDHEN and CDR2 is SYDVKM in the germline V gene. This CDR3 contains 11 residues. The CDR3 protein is CASSLTGELFF. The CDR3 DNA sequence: TGTGCCAGCAGTTTAACCGGGGAGCTGTTTTTT.

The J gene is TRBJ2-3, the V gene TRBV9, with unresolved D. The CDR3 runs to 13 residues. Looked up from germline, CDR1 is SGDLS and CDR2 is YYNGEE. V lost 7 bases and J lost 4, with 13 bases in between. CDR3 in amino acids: CASGTLPADTQYF. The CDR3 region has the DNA TGTGCCAGCGGCACCCTACCAGCAGATACGCAGTATTTT.

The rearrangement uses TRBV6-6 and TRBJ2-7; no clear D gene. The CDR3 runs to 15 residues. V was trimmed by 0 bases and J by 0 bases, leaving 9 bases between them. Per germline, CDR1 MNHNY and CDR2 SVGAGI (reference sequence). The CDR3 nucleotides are TGTGCCAGCAGTTACTCAGGACGGCCCTCCTACGAGCAGTACTTC. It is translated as CASSYSGRPSYEQYF.

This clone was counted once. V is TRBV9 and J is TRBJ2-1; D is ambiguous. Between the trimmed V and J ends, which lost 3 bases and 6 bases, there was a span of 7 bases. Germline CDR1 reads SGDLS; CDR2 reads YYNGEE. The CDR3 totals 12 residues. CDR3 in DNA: TGTGCCAGCAGCGCGACCTCCAATGAGCAGTTCTTC. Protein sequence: CASSATSNEQFF.

This CDR3 is CASSLGQTFGGEAFF. CDR3 bases: TGCGCCAGCAGCTTGGGACAGACCTTCGGGGGTGAAGCTTTCTTT. This chain links TRBV5-1 with TRBJ1-1, with D tentatively TRBD1 (5 bases). The germline CDR1 and CDR2 sequences are SGHRS and YFSETQ. The CDR3 covers 15 residues. Trimming removed 0 bases at V and 7 bases at J, with 16 bases between.

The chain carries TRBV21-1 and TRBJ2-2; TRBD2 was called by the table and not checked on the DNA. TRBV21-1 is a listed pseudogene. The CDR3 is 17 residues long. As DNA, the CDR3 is TGTGCCAGCAGCCGAACCGGGAGACACGCGAACACCGGGGAGCTGTTTTTT. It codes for CASSRTGRHANTGELFF.

In DNA form, the CDR3 reads TGCGCCAGCAGCATAGACAGGGGCTATGGCTACACCTTC. Translated, it gives CASSIDRGYGYTF. This chain links TRBV5-1 with TRBJ1-2, with 8 nucleotides matching TRBD1. V lost 4 bases and J lost 4; bases outside the gene matches: 3. The CDR3 runs 13 residues. Per germline, CDR1 SGHRS and CDR2 YFSETQ.

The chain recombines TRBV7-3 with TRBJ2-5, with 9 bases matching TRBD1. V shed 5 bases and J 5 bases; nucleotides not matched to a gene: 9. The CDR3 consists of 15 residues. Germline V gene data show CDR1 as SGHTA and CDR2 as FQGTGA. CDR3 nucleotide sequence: TGTGCCAGCAGCCAGGGACAGGGAATCATCGAGACCCAGTACTTC. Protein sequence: CASSQGQGIIETQYF.

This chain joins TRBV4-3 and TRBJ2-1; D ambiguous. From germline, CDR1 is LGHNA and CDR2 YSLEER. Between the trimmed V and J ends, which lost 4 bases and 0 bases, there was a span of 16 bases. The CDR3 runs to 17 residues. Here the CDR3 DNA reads TGCGCCAGCAGCCCTCTCCAGACAATAAGCTCCTACAATGAGCAGTTCTTC. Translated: CASSPLQTISSYNEQFF.

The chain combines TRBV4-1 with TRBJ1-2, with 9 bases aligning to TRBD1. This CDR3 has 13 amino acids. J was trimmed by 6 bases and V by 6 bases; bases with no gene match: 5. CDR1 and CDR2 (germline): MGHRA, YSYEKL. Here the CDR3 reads CASSDGTGNGYTF. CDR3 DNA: TGCGCCAGCAGTGACGGGACAGGGAATGGCTACACCTTC.

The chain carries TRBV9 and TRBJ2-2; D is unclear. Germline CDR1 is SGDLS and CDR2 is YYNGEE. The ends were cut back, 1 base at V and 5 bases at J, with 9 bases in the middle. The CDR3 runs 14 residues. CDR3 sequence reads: CASSVLVTTGELFF. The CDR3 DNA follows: TGTGCCAGCAGCGTATTAGTAACTACCGGGGAGCTGTTTTTT.

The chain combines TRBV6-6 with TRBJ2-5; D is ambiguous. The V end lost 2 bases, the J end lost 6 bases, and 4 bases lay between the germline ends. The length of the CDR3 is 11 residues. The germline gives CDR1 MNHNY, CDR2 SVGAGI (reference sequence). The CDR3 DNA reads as TGTGCCAGCAGTTACGTCCAGACCCAGTACTTC. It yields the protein CASSYVQTQYF.

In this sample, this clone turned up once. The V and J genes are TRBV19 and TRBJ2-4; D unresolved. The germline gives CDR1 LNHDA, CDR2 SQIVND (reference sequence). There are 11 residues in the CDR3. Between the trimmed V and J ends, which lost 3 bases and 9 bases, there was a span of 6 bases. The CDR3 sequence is CASSIGIIQYF. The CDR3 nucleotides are TGTGCCAGTAGTATTGGAATCATTCAGTACTTC.

Here the CDR3 reads CASSVSAGASNQPQHF. The CDR3 DNA reads as TGCGCCAGCTCAGTCTCCGCAGGGGCCAGCAATCAGCCCCAGCATTTT. The V call is TRBV10-2, the J call TRBJ1-5; D is possibly TRBD1 (6 bases). In germline, CDR1 is WSHSY, CDR2 SAAADI. CDR3 length: 16 residues. Trimming took off 8 bases at V and 1 base at J, with 18 bases between the two ends.

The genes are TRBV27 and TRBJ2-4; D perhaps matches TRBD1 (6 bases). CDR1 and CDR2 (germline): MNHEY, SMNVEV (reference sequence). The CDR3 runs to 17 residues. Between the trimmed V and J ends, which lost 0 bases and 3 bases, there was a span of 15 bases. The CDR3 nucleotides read TGTGCCAGCAGTTTATCGCCCCAGCAAGGGGGCAAAAACATTCAGTACTTC. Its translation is CASSLSPQQGGKNIQYF.

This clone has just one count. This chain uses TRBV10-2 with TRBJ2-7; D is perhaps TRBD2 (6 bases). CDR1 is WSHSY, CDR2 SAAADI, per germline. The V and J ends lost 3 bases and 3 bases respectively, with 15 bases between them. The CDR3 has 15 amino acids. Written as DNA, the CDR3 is TGCGCCAGCAGTGACCGAGGGACTTCCCTCTACGAGCAGTACTTC. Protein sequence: CASSDRGTSLYEQYF.

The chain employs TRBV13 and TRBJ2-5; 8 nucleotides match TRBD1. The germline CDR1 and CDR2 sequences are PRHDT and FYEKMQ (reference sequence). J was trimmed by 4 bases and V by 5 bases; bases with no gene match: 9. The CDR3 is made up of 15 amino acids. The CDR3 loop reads CASSRGQGLLETQYF. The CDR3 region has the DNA TGTGCCAGCAGCCGAGGACAGGGTTTGTTAGAGACCCAGTACTTC.